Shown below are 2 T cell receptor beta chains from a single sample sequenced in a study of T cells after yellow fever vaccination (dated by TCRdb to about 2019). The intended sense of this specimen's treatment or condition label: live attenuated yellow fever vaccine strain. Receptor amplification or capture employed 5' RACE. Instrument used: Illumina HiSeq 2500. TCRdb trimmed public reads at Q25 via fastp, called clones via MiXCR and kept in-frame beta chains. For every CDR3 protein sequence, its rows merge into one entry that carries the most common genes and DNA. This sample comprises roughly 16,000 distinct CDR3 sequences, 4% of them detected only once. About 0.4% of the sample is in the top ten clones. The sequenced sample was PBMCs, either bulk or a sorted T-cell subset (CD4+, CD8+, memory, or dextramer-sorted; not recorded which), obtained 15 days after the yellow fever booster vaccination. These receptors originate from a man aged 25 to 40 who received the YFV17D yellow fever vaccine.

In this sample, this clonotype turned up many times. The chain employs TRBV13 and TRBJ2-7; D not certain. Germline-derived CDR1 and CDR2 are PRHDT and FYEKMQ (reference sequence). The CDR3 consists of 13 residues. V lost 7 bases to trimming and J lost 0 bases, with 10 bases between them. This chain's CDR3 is CASTQSDSYEQYF. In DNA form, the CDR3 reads TGTGCCAGCACCCAGAGTGACTCCTACGAGCAGTACTTC.

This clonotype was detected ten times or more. CDR3 amino acids: CASRPNRGSNYGYTF. The CDR3 bases are TGTGCCAGCAGACCCAACAGGGGGAGTAACTATGGCTACACCTTC. The chain carries TRBV7-6 and TRBJ1-2; 8 bases agree with TRBD1. Germline values: CDR1 SGHVS, CDR2 FNYEAQ. Trimming at V came to 6 bases and at J to 1 base, leaving 7 bases not matched to a gene. The CDR3 contains 15 residues.